This entry features one T cell receptor beta chain sequence. The antigen is not known. The germline V gene encodes CDR1 LNHNV and CDR2 YYDKDF (reference sequence). The CDR3 contains 15 residues. V shed 5 bases and J shed 8 bases, with 21 bases lying between them. Terminally differentiated effector memory CD45RA+ cells were excluded by CCR7 positive selection of CD45RO-negative cells. Donors were Caucasian adults residing in Nashville, Tennessee, USA. The data belong to a study of shared clonotypes between healthy human individuals. Study-level results: The study drew on few donors, limiting represented genetic and exposure-history diversity. Researchers sampled only blood; tissue repertoires likely differ. Clonotype sharing levels among donors were expected to vary with sequencing depth.

Generated by immunoSEQ multiplex PCR, the TCRdb table keeps only in-frame clones and is missing some. The sample includes about 2 million clones, just under 95% of them seen just once. The rearrangement links TRBV15 to TRBJ1-2, with D tentatively TRBD1 (6 bases). The material sequenced was naive CD8+ T cells sorted from blood. The receptor was derived from a man between 18 and 35 years old in good health. This chain's CDR3 is CATSSRGRGVEGYTF. In DNA, the CDR3 is TGTGCCACCAGCTCTCGGGGGCGAGGGGTTGAGGGCTACACCTTC.